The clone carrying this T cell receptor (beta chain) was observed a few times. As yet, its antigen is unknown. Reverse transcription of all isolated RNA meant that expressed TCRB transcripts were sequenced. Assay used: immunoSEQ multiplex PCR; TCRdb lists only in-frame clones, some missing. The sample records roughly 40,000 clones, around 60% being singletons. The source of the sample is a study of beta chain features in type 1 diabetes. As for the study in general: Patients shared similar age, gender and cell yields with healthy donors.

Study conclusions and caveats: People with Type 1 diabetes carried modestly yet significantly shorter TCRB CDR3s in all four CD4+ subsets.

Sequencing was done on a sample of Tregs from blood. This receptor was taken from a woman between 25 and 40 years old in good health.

The CDR3 DNA reads TGTGCCAGTAGTGGGCATATGAACACTGAAGCTTTCTTT. Amino acid sequence: CASSGHMNTEAFF. The gene calls are TRBV19 and TRBJ1-1; D gene ambiguous. Between the trimmed V and J ends, which lost 5 bases and 0 bases, there was a span of 7 bases. The CDR3 covers 13 residues. Germline values: CDR1 LNHDA, CDR2 SQIVND (reference sequence).